The source of this T cell receptor beta chain is a study of blood T cells in healthy people across ages. The draw of peripheral blood yielded approximately 10 milliliters from each donor. The study, taken as a whole, reports: Getting older went along with TCR beta diversity per million T cells dropping roughly linearly. Donor CMV infection status was unknown, possibly confounding age-related changes in expanded clonotypes.

Then a second PCR, running about 6 to 12 cycles, was carried out with a sample-barcoded 5' primer and a J-beta primer mix. A single record per CDR3 protein comes from TCRdb applying MiXCR to the 5' RACE reads. The sample contains over 1,500,000 distinct CDR3 sequences, around half of which appear only once. Comment on this clonotype: As yet, its antigen is unknown.

CDR3 length: 15 residues. Germline-derived CDR1 and CDR2 are DFQATT and SNEGSKA (reference sequence). Trimming cost V 1 base and J 4 bases, with 16 bases left between them. J is TRBJ1-1 and V is TRBV20-1, with no clear D. The sample comprised blood. This receptor was identified in a woman between 35 and 50 years old in good health. The CDR3 protein is CSARGGSTQATEAFF. CDR3 DNA: TGCAGTGCTAGAGGAGGGTCGACCCAAGCCACTGAAGCTTTCTTT.